The present entry profiles one T cell receptor (beta chain) with its context. No antigen is known for it. TCRdb ran MiXCR on the 5' RACE reads and lists one entry per CDR3 protein. In the table there are about 570,000 distinct CDR3 sequences, 9.6% of which are singletons. The sample comes from a study of identical twins. Study-level findings and limits: Conclusions came from cross-sectional statistical analysis, not from following the same donors. Beta out-of-frame sequences showed weaker excess twin sharing.

The data were also submitted as part of a second study, on yellow fever vaccine responses in identical twins.

The receptor comes from a woman between 18 and 30 years old in good health. Material for sequencing was PBMCs.

The CDR3 DNA follows: TGCGCCAGCAGCCACGCGGCCGGGGTGTTCCAAGAGACCCAGTACTTC. Its translation: CASSHAAGVFQETQYF. This chain joins TRBV4-1 and TRBJ2-5, with TRBD2 as a possible D gene (5 bases). The V gene lost 3 bases and the J gene lost 1 base, with 15 bases spanning the gap. Germline values: CDR1 MGHRA, CDR2 YSYEKL. This CDR3 contains 16 residues.